These 22 T cell receptor beta chains came from one sample sequenced in a study of blood T cell repertoires in COVID-19. Method: immunoSEQ multiplex PCR; TCRdb's copy keeps in-frame clones and lacks some. The sample comprises around 470,000 clones, roughly nine tenths of which are singletons, and approximately 0.9% rests with the top ten. The specimen was peripheral blood. The receptors shown here come from a young man with COVID-19, enrolled during active disease.

The chain is built from TRBV12-3 or TRBV12-4 and TRBJ1-1, with D perhaps TRBD1 (6 bases). Trimming shortened V by 2 bases and J by 7 bases, and 11 bases separated the two germline ends. The CDR3 extends over 13 amino acids. DNA for the CDR3: TGTGCCAGCAGTTTAATCCTGACAGGTGAAGCTTTCTTT. Its protein product is CASSLILTGEAFF.

V usage is TRBV3-1 (or the pseudogene TRBV3-2) and J usage is TRBJ2-7; 9 bases match TRBD1. CDR3 length: 14 amino acids. After removal of 4 bases from V and 5 bases from J, the junction contained 6 bases not matched to a gene. Germline V gives CDR1 LGHDT, CDR2 YNNKEL (reference sequence). The CDR3 here is CASSPGQGMDEQYF. The CDR3 DNA reads TGTGCCAGCAGCCCTGGACAGGGGATGGACGAGCAGTACTTC.

The CDR3 coding sequence is TGTGCCAGCACCGTTGCCTCCGGGACAGGGGGCTATGGCTACACCTTC. It specifies CASTVASGTGGYGYTF. The chain links TRBV13 to TRBJ1-2, with 11 bases identical to TRBD1. The CDR3 spans 16 residues. V trimming: 7 bases; J trimming: 4 bases; junction bases outside the gene matches: 11. The V gene's germline CDR1 is PRHDT and CDR2 FYEKMQ (reference sequence).

This chain uses TRBV6-5 with TRBJ1-2; 7 nucleotides agree with TRBD1. The CDR3 has 14 residues. Trimming at V came to 7 bases and at J to 4 bases, leaving 9 bases not matched to a gene. The germline V gene has CDR1 MNHEY and CDR2 SVGAGI. The CDR3 reads CASTSGGIGYGYTF. The CDR3 DNA is TGTGCCAGCACCTCAGGGGGAATAGGCTATGGCTACACCTTC.

The rearrangement uses TRBV19 and TRBJ1-2; D ambiguous. The V end lost 11 bases, the J end lost 4 bases, and 23 bases lay between the germline ends. The germline gives CDR1 LNHDA, CDR2 SQIVND (reference sequence). This CDR3 contains 15 residues. In nucleotides, the CDR3 is TGTGCCCGAAACTATCGGAAAGAGGTCTCCTATGGCTACACCTTC. This gives the protein CARNYRKEVSYGYTF.

The gene calls are TRBV5-1 and TRBJ1-5; D uncertain. Germline CDR1 and CDR2: SGHRS and YFSETQ. Between the trimmed V and J ends, which lost 2 bases and 4 bases, there was a span of 7 bases. The CDR3 totals 13 residues. In DNA form, the CDR3 reads TGCGCCAGCAGCTTAACAGAGAATCAGCCCCAGCATTTT. It specifies CASSLTENQPQHF. Full variable domain (rest looked up from reference TRBV5-1 and TRBJ1-5): KAGVTQTPRYLIKTRGQQVTLSCSPISGHRSVSWYQQTPGQGLQFLFEYFSETQRNKGNFPGRFSGRQFSNSRSEMNVSTLELGDSALYLCASSLTENQPQHFGDGTRLSIL.

Details on this clone: A junction boundary mismatches the germline segment, possibly from a read error. J is TRBJ2-7 and V is TRBV3-1 (or the pseudogene TRBV3-2); 14 positions agree with TRBD2. Per the germline V gene, CDR1 is LGHDT and CDR2 is YNNKEL (reference sequence). There are 13 residues in the CDR3. CDR3 residues: CASSLGLAGALSF. The CDR3 coding sequence is TGTGCCAGCAGCCTGGGACTAGCGGGAGCTCTTTCCTTC.

The CDR3 nucleotides are TGTGCCAGCAGCTCCGTTTTAGGGGACTACGAGCAGTACTTC. Its translation is CASSSVLGDYEQYF. The V call is TRBV5-4, the J call TRBJ2-7, with D possibly matching TRBD1 (5 bases). Germline V gene data show CDR1 as SGHNT and CDR2 as YYREEE (reference sequence). V was shortened by 3 bases and J by 3 bases, with 13 bases between the two germline ends. The CDR3 loop spans 14 amino acids.

This chain joins TRBV24-1 and TRBJ2-3; 9 bases match TRBD2. Germline V gene sequence: CDR1 KGHDR, CDR2 SFDVKD. V gave up 5 bases and J gave up 6 bases; unmatched junction bases: 5. This CDR3 region has 14 residues. The CDR3 DNA reads TGTGCCACCAGTGGGGCGGGAGGGATGGATACGCAGTATTTT. Amino acid sequence: CATSGAGGMDTQYF.

This rearrangement joins TRBV10-3 to TRBJ2-3, with 7 bases matching TRBD2. There are 13 residues in the CDR3. V shed 3 bases and J 3 bases; nucleotides not matched to a gene: 0. Germline V gives CDR1 ENHRY, CDR2 SYGVKD. The CDR3 protein is CAISEAGTDTQYF. The CDR3 DNA reads as TGTGCCATCAGTGAAGCGGGAACAGATACGCAGTATTTT.

The genes are TRBV5-8 and TRBJ2-1; TRBD2 aligns across 12 bases. V shed 1 base and J 8 bases; nucleotides not matched to a gene: 7. The CDR3 is made up of 16 amino acids. CDR1 and CDR2 from the germline V gene are SGHTS and YDEGEE. The CDR3 sequence: CASSLRRLAGVDEQFF. Here the CDR3 DNA reads TGTGCCAGCAGCTTGAGGAGACTAGCGGGAGTTGATGAGCAGTTCTTC.

The chain joins TRBV6-1 to TRBJ2-6, with a tentative D call TRBD1 (5 bases). The CDR3 is 17 residues long. With 3 bases removed from V and 1 base from J, the gap between germline ends came to 13 bases. CDR1 is MNHNS, CDR2 SASEGT, per germline. The CDR3 sequence: CASSEVQGGSGANVLTF. The DNA of the CDR3 is TGTGCCAGCAGTGAGGTGCAGGGTGGGTCTGGGGCCAACGTCCTGACTTTC.

The rearrangement links TRBV5-8 to TRBJ2-2; D possibly corresponds to TRBD1 (6 bases). Trimming pared 2 bases from V and 4 bases from J, leaving 15 bases between. CDR3 length: 16 amino acids. The germline V gene has CDR1 SGHTS and CDR2 YDEGEE. The CDR3 DNA follows: TGTGCCAGCAGCTTCGCGTGGGGACATAGCACCGGGGAGCTGTTTTTT. It specifies CASSFAWGHSTGELFF.

V and J are TRBV12-3 or TRBV12-4 and TRBJ1-6, with D possibly TRBD1 on 6 matching bases. V lost 3 bases, J lost 9 bases, and 9 bases lay in between. This CDR3 region has 13 residues. The CDR3 is CASSFQGLSPLHF. In DNA, the CDR3 is TGTGCCAGCAGTTTCCAGGGGCTTTCACCCCTCCACTTT.

J is TRBJ2-4 and V is TRBV3-1 (or the pseudogene TRBV3-2); D is ambiguous. V gave up 3 bases and J gave up 2 bases, with 8 bases separating them. This CDR3 is 14 amino acids long. CDR1 and CDR2 from the germline V gene are LGHDT and YNNKEL (reference sequence). CDR3 sequence: CASSQYSTKNIQYF. CDR3 bases: TGTGCCAGCAGCCAGTACTCAACCAAAAACATTCAGTACTTC.

The chain links TRBV12-3 or TRBV12-4 to TRBJ1-5; the match to TRBD1 covers 11 bases. V was clipped by 6 bases and J by 9 bases; unmatched bases: 4. The CDR3 spans 13 residues. This CDR3 reads CASRGGQGGPQHF. For the CDR3, the DNA is TGTGCCAGCAGAGGGGGACAGGGGGGGCCCCAGCATTTT.

The CDR3 here is CASSYRQGTYEQYF. CDR3 coding DNA: TGCGCCAGCAGCTACCGACAGGGGACCTACGAGCAGTACTTC. The rearrangement uses TRBV5-1 and TRBJ2-7, with 8 nucleotides matching TRBD1. Trimming at V came to 3 bases and at J to 2 bases, leaving 4 bases not matched to a gene. The length of the CDR3 is 14 residues. Germline assignment: CDR1 SGHRS and CDR2 YFSETQ.

The J gene is TRBJ1-1, the V gene TRBV2; TRBD1 is a possible D gene (6 bases). This CDR3 spans 13 amino acids. Germline values: CDR1 SNHLY, CDR2 FYNNEI. With 7 bases removed from V and 11 bases from J, the gap between germline ends came to 20 bases. The CDR3 loop reads CASIFTTGPEAFF. CDR3 nucleotides: TGTGCCAGCATCTTTACGACAGGACCGGAGGCTTTCTTT.

The V and J genes are TRBV29-1 and TRBJ1-4; D is possibly TRBD1 (5 bases). Trimming left V 2 bases short and J 7 bases short, with 8 bases between. This CDR3 spans 12 amino acids. In germline, CDR1 is SQVTM, CDR2 ANQGSEA. The CDR3 nucleotides read TGCAGCGTTGAAATTACAGGTGAAAAACTGTTTTTT. Its protein is CSVEITGEKLFF.

This chain links TRBV5-1 with TRBJ2-5, with TRBD2 identical over 9 bases. Germline trimming cut 3 bases from V and 4 bases from J; bases unmatched to any gene: 7. This CDR3 contains 15 residues. Germline lookup yields CDR1 SGHRS and CDR2 YFSETQ. The CDR3 protein is CASSYSGSETETQYF. As DNA, the CDR3 is TGCGCCAGCAGCTATAGCGGGAGTGAGACAGAGACCCAGTACTTC.

This chain links TRBV29-1 with TRBJ2-5; D may be TRBD1 (6 bases). The germline V gene encodes CDR1 SQVTM and CDR2 ANQGSEA. Trimming pared 8 bases from V and 5 bases from J, leaving 12 bases between. This CDR3 is 11 amino acids long. CDR3: CSSRGGETQYF. The CDR3 region has the DNA TGCAGCTCCAGGGGTGGGGAGACCCAGTACTTC.

This clone occurred once. V gene TRBV4-1 combines with J gene TRBJ2-7; 10 nucleotides line up with TRBD2. There are 15 residues in the CDR3. J gave up 4 bases and V 0 bases, and 3 bases lay outside the gene matches. Germline V gene lookup returns CDR1 MGHRA and CDR2 YSYEKL. The CDR3 DNA reads as TGCGCCAGCAGCCAAGAAACTAGCGGGGCATACGAGCAGTACTTC. It codes for CASSQETSGAYEQYF.